These 25 T cell receptor beta chains came from one sample sequenced in a study of blood T cell repertoires in COVID-19. The protocol was immunoSEQ multiplex PCR, while the TCRdb copy is restricted to in-frame clones and leaves out a portion. This sample carries roughly 670,000 clones, more than 80% of them seen once, and the ten largest clones take under 0.3%. Material for sequencing was peripheral blood. The source is a woman younger than 35 with acute or convalescent COVID-19.

V gene TRBV15 combines with J gene TRBJ2-7; 11 bases are a match to TRBD2. This CDR3 has 17 amino acids. The V and J ends lost 0 bases and 5 bases, in that order; junction bases with no gene match: 9. Germline V gives CDR1 LNHNV, CDR2 YYDKDF (reference sequence). CDR3 sequence: CATSREGPGTSGDEQYF. The DNA for the CDR3 is TGTGCCACCAGCAGAGAGGGCCCCGGGACTAGCGGTGACGAGCAGTACTTC.

CDR3 sequence: CASTLGQGFIEAFF. The CDR3 region has the DNA TGCGCCAGCACTTTGGGACAGGGGTTTATTGAAGCTTTCTTT. The V gene is TRBV10-2, the J gene TRBJ1-1; 10 bases are a match to TRBD1. Trimming cost V 7 bases and J 7 bases; bases outside gene matches: 9. This CDR3 comprises 14 residues. Per germline, CDR1 WSHSY and CDR2 SAAADI.

This rearrangement joins TRBV4-1 to TRBJ1-2; 10 positions match TRBD1. This CDR3 has 17 residues. J gave up 8 bases and V 4 bases, and 16 bases lay outside the gene matches. The germline V gene encodes CDR1 MGHRA and CDR2 YSYEKL. The CDR3 DNA reads as TGCGCCAGCAGCCCTCAGTTTGTGGTGGACAGGGGGGGCGGCTACACCTTC. It yields the protein CASSPQFVVDRGGGYTF.

This rearrangement joins TRBV15 to TRBJ1-5; 9 bases fit TRBD1. V dropped 1 base and J dropped 6; count of bases not matched to a gene: 13. The CDR3 length is 18 residues. Germline V gene data show CDR1 as LNHNV and CDR2 as YYDKDF (reference sequence). CDR3 amino acids: CATSRAGQGSTLGQPQHF. DNA for the CDR3: TGTGCCACCAGCAGAGCGGGACAGGGTTCCACGTTGGGTCAGCCCCAGCATTTT.

As to this clone: Other DNA sequences in the sample encode the same CDR3. The J gene is TRBJ2-7, the V gene TRBV9, with TRBD1 identical over 7 bases. This CDR3 is 14 amino acids long. The ends lost 3 bases at V and 0 bases at J; junction bases unmatched: 3. CDR1 SGDLS and CDR2 YYNGEE come from the germline V gene. CDR3 DNA sequence: TGTGCCAGCAGCGGCCGGGACAGCTCCTACGAGCAGTACTTC. It encodes CASSGRDSSYEQYF.

This clone was detected only once. The rearrangement uses TRBV7-9 and TRBJ1-3; D is possibly TRBD1 (6 bases). The CDR3 sequence is 19 residues long. Germline CDR1 reads SEHNR; CDR2 reads FQNEAQ (reference sequence). V lost 2 bases and J lost 2, with 22 bases in between. The CDR3 DNA reads TGTGCCAGCAGCTTAAAACACAGGGATGTGTGGAGAGCTGGAAACACCATATATTTT. Its translation is CASSLKHRDVWRAGNTIYF.

This sequence joins TRBV7-3 and TRBJ1-3; TRBD1 might be the D (5 bases). The CDR3 has 14 amino acids. The V end was cut by 2 bases, the J end by 0 bases, with 5 bases between. Germline V CDR1 and CDR2: SGHTA, FQGTGA. The CDR3 region is CASSLGHSGNTIYF. CDR3 DNA sequence: TGTGCCAGCAGCTTAGGACACTCTGGAAACACCATATATTTT.

The chain joins TRBV5-1 to TRBJ1-6; D perhaps matches TRBD1 (6 bases). The CDR3 covers 13 residues. Trimming cost V 0 bases and J 9 bases, with 7 bases left between them. Germline V gene lookup returns CDR1 SGHRS and CDR2 YFSETQ. CDR3 sequence (DNA): TGCGCCAGCAGCTTGGCAGGGGCTTCACCCCTCCACTTT. It yields the protein CASSLAGASPLHF.

The chain employs TRBV2 and TRBJ1-5; D not certain. The CDR3 is 15 amino acids. V was trimmed by 1 base and J by 6 bases, leaving 13 bases between them. Germline CDR1 reads SNHLY; CDR2 reads FYNNEI. The CDR3 protein is CASSEGSAGSQPQHF. The CDR3 nucleotides are TGTGCCAGCAGTGAAGGTTCGGCAGGTTCTCAGCCCCAGCATTTT.

This rearrangement joins TRBV7-3 to TRBJ2-7, with a possible D match to TRBD2 (6 bases). The CDR3 length is 13 residues. CDR1 and CDR2 (germline): SGHTA, FQGTGA. V was trimmed by 4 bases and J by 3 bases, leaving 10 bases between them. The chain's CDR3 is CASSSGLDYEQYF. CDR3 coding DNA: TGTGCCAGCAGCTCGGGACTCGACTACGAGCAGTACTTC.

V and J are TRBV4-3 and TRBJ1-4; D perhaps matches TRBD1 (5 bases). This CDR3 is built from 18 residues. The germline V gene has CDR1 LGHNA and CDR2 YSLEER. Trimming pared 5 bases from V and 0 bases from J, leaving 19 bases between. CDR3: CASSDASRGLATNEKLFF. In DNA form, the CDR3 reads TGCGCCAGCAGCGACGCAAGTAGGGGCCTTGCAACTAATGAAAAACTGTTTTTT.

As regards this clone: The junction shows a germline mismatch at one end, possibly a read error. The chain couples TRBV5-5 to TRBJ2-4, with 7 bases that match TRBD2. CDR3 length equals 13 residues. The germline gives CDR1 SGHKS, CDR2 YYEKEE (reference sequence). The CDR3 region is CASNLGGGDIQYF. DNA of the CDR3: TGTGCCAGCAACTTGGGGGGAGGGGACATTCAGTACTTC. The variable domain in full, with the rest retrieved from reference TRBV5-5 and TRBJ2-4, is DAGVTQSPTHLIKTRGQQVTLRCSPISGHKSVSWYQQVLGQGPQFIFQYYEKEERGRGNFPDRFSARQFPNYSSELNVNALLLGDSALYLCASNLGGGDIQYFGAGTRLSVL.

This clone was detected once. This rearrangement joins TRBV10-3 to TRBJ2-1; weak D call: TRBD1 (5 bases). Germline values: CDR1 ENHRY, CDR2 SYGVKD. V shed 0 bases and J shed 5 bases, with 14 bases lying between them. The CDR3 length is 16 residues. In DNA form, the CDR3 reads TGTGCCATCAGTGAGTCAAGGGGCCCCGACAACAATGAGCAGTTCTTC. As protein: CAISESRGPDNNEQFF.

This clone occurred once. The chain recombines TRBV27 with TRBJ2-7, with 9 positions matching TRBD2. The CDR3 is 16 amino acids. Germline assignment: CDR1 MNHEY and CDR2 SMNVEV (reference sequence). The V segment lost 0 bases and the J segment 0 bases; nucleotides outside the gene matches: 3. The CDR3 protein is CASSLSGLALSYEQYF. The CDR3 region has the DNA TGTGCCAGCAGTTTATCGGGACTAGCCCTCTCCTACGAGCAGTACTTC.

Worth noting for this clone: Different DNA sequences within this sample yield the same CDR3. This sequence joins TRBV6-2 or TRBV6-3 and TRBJ2-7, with no clear D. CDR1 is MNHEY and CDR2 is SVGEGT in the germline V gene. The CDR3 runs to 11 residues. V was pared by 6 bases and J by 3 bases, with 6 bases between. CDR3 region: CASSPSYEQYF. In DNA form, the CDR3 reads TGTGCCAGCAGCCCCAGCTACGAGCAGTACTTC.

The V call is TRBV4-3, the J call TRBJ2-2; weak D call: TRBD2 (5 bases). This CDR3 is 14 amino acids long. CDR1 is LGHNA and CDR2 is YSLEER in the germline V gene. V was shortened by 3 bases and J by 4 bases, with 9 bases between the two germline ends. CDR3: CASSHRRGTGELFF. The CDR3 DNA reads as TGCGCCAGCAGCCACCGACGGGGCACCGGGGAGCTGTTTTTT.

This chain uses TRBV30 with TRBJ1-2, with no clear D. The V gene's germline CDR1 is GTSNPN and CDR2 SVGIG (reference sequence). This CDR3 region has 12 residues. With 3 bases removed from V and 2 bases from J, the gap between germline ends came to 7 bases. CDR3 nucleotides: TGTGCCTGGAGCACACAGAACTATGGCTACACCTTC. Translated: CAWSTQNYGYTF.

The chain carries TRBV5-4 and TRBJ1-2; possibly TRBD1 for D (5 bases). The CDR3 runs 14 residues. Germline V gene sequence: CDR1 SGHNT, CDR2 YYREEE (reference sequence). The V gene lost 4 bases and the J gene lost 3 bases, with 13 bases spanning the gap. CDR3 loop: CASSLGRTYYGYTF. The CDR3 DNA is TGTGCCAGCAGCCTGGGACGGACTTACTATGGCTACACCTTC.

The chain has TRBV7-2 and TRBJ1-1, with D maybe TRBD1 (6 bases). The CDR3 covers 13 residues. Trimming pared 1 base from V and 7 bases from J, leaving 10 bases between. Germline values: CDR1 SGHTA, CDR2 FQGNSA. The CDR3 nucleotides are TGTGCCAGCAGCTTAGAGGTCAGGGGTGAAGCTTTCTTT. Its protein product is CASSLEVRGEAFF.

This chain connects TRBV7-8 to TRBJ1-2, with 7 bases identical to TRBD1. J lost 8 bases, V lost 5 bases, and 5 bases had no gene match. The germline V gene encodes CDR1 SGHVS and CDR2 FQNEAQ. The CDR3 spans 12 residues. CDR3 loop: CASSHRGFGYTF. The CDR3 DNA is TGTGCCAGCAGCCACAGGGGTTTCGGCTACACCTTC.

CDR3 protein: CATRGTDRGRNTEAFF. DNA of the CDR3: TGTGCCACCAGGGGAACCGACAGGGGGAGGAACACTGAAGCTTTCTTT. The chain employs TRBV24-1 and TRBJ1-1, with 9 bases fitting TRBD1. This CDR3 comprises 16 residues. Trimming at V came to 7 bases and at J to 1 base, leaving 9 bases not matched to a gene. Looked up from germline, CDR1 is KGHDR and CDR2 is SFDVKD.

CDR3 nucleotide sequence: TGTGCCAGCAGACCAACGGGACAGGGAGGGTACGAGCAGTACTTC. Its translation: CASRPTGQGGYEQYF. The rearrangement links TRBV7-2 to TRBJ2-7; 9 bases are shared with TRBD1. This CDR3 contains 15 residues. CDR1 and CDR2 from the germline V gene are SGHTA and FQGNSA. V lost 6 bases, J lost 4 bases, and 10 bases stayed unmatched.

The genes are TRBV9 and TRBJ2-5; 7 nucleotides agree with TRBD1. The germline CDR1 and CDR2 sequences are SGDLS and YYNGEE. The CDR3 covers 19 residues. J lost 5 bases, V lost 0 bases, and 19 bases had no gene match. The CDR3 sequence is CASSVGIRHLNRGGETQYF. The CDR3 nucleotides read TGTGCCAGCAGCGTAGGGATCCGGCACCTAAACAGGGGCGGCGAGACCCAGTACTTC.

The CDR3: CASSLRPPGGTYNEQFF. In DNA form, the CDR3 reads TGTGCCAGCAGCCTCCGACCCCCGGGGGGAACATACAATGAGCAGTTCTTC. The gene calls are TRBV7-2 and TRBJ2-1; 7 bases are shared with TRBD2. The germline CDR1 and CDR2 sequences are SGHTA and FQGNSA. The CDR3 loop spans 17 amino acids. The trim removed 5 bases at V and 4 bases at J, leaving 14 bases unmatched.

This chain connects TRBV6-5 to TRBJ2-3; TRBD1 agrees at 9 bases. The CDR3 length is 15 residues. Germline values: CDR1 MNHEY, CDR2 SVGAGI. J gave up 5 bases and V 10 bases, and 13 bases lay outside the gene matches. The CDR3 DNA reads TGTGCCACCACATTTGGGGACAGGGCCGGAGATACGCAGTATTTT. It is translated as CATTFGDRAGDTQYF.